This T cell receptor (beta chain) was found in a study of T cell changes during pregnancy in multiple sclerosis. The CDR3 spans 15 residues. V was clipped by 2 bases and J by 0 bases; unmatched bases: 2. Germline V gene sequence: CDR1 SGHTA, CDR2 FQGTGA. Sequencing used immunoSEQ multiplex PCR; TCRdb keeps in-frame clones, though not all of them. This table has about 41,000 clones, 80% to 90% appearing once. Source: CD4+ T cells from peripheral blood mononuclear cells, taken in the first trimester of pregnancy. V and J are TRBV7-3 and TRBJ2-3; TRBD1 aligns across 7 bases. The source is a female donor with multiple sclerosis, enrolled in a pregnancy study. This CDR3 reads CASSLLTGSTDTQYF. CDR3 DNA: TGTGCCAGCAGCTTATTGACAGGGAGCACAGATACGCAGTATTTT.